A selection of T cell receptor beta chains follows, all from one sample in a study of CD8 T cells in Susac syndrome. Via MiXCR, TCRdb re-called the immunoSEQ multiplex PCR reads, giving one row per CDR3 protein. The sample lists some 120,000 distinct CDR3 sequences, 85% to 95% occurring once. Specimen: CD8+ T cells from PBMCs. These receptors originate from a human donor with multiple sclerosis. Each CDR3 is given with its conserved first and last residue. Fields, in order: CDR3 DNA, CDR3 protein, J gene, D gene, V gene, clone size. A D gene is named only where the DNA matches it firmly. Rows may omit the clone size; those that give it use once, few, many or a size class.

CDR3 DNA: TGTGCCAGCAGCTCCCGGGGACGGCGGGTTGATGGCTACACCTTC
CDR3 protein: CASSSRGRRVDGYTF
J gene: TRBJ1-2
D gene: -
V gene: TRBV7-2
clone size: -

CDR3 DNA: TGTGCCAGCAGCCCCCCATCTAGGGACAATGAGCAGTTCTTC
CDR3 protein: CASSPPSRDNEQFF
J gene: TRBJ2-1
D gene: -
V gene: TRBV14
clone size: -

CDR3 DNA: TGTGCCAGCAGCCCGGGTACAATGACTGAAGCTTTCTTT
CDR3 protein: CASSPGTMTEAFF
J gene: TRBJ1-1
D gene: -
V gene: TRBV6-5
clone size: -

CDR3 DNA: TGTGCCAGCTTATCAGGGGACTATGGCTACACCTTC
CDR3 protein: CASLSGDYGYTF
J gene: TRBJ1-2
D gene: -
V gene: TRBV9
clone size: -

CDR3 DNA: TGTGCCAGCAGCTTTTCTGGGACATTAAAAGAGACCCAGTACTTC
CDR3 protein: CASSFSGTLKETQYF
J gene: TRBJ2-5
D gene: -
V gene: TRBV9
clone size: -

CDR3 DNA: TGTGCCAGCAGTCCCCGGGACAGGGGCGGGTCCGGGGAGCTGTTTTTT
CDR3 protein: CASSPRDRGGSGELFF
J gene: TRBJ2-2
D gene: TRBD1
V gene: TRBV6-1
clone size: few

CDR3 DNA: TGTGCCAGCAGCGCACCGAAACAGGGCGAGAGAGGTGAGACCCAGTACTTC
CDR3 protein: CASSAPKQGERGETQYF
J gene: TRBJ2-5
D gene: -
V gene: TRBV28
clone size: -

CDR3 DNA: TGTGCCTGGAACCGCAATGAGCAGTTCTTC
CDR3 protein: CAWNRNEQFF
J gene: TRBJ2-1
D gene: -
V gene: TRBV30
clone size: -

CDR3 DNA: TGTGCCAGCAGCTCGGGACTAGCGGGAACCTACGAGCAGTACTTC
CDR3 protein: CASSSGLAGTYEQYF
J gene: TRBJ2-7
D gene: TRBD2
V gene: TRBV11-2
clone size: -

CDR3 DNA: TGTGCCAGCAGCCAAGGAGCGGGAGGGCCTCGGGATGAGCAGTTCTTC
CDR3 protein: CASSQGAGGPRDEQFF
J gene: TRBJ2-1
D gene: TRBD2
V gene: TRBV4-2
clone size: once

CDR3 DNA: TGTGCCAGCAGTTCCGGGCTATCCTACGAGCAGTACTTC
CDR3 protein: CASSSGLSYEQYF
J gene: TRBJ2-7
D gene: -
V gene: TRBV28
clone size: -

CDR3 DNA: TGTGCCAGCAGTCCCACCCCCGGGGAGCTGTTTTTT
CDR3 protein: CASSPTPGELFF
J gene: TRBJ2-2
D gene: -
V gene: TRBV27
clone size: once

CDR3 DNA: TGTGCCAGCAGGAATGTGGGGGGACGGGTCTACGAGCAGTACTTC
CDR3 protein: CASRNVGGRVYEQYF
J gene: TRBJ2-7
D gene: -
V gene: TRBV11-2
clone size: -

CDR3 DNA: TGTGCCAGCAGCTTAGGCCGGGTAGAGGATACGCAGTATTTT
CDR3 protein: CASSLGRVEDTQYF
J gene: TRBJ2-3
D gene: -
V gene: TRBV11-3
clone size: -

CDR3 DNA: TGTGCCAGCAGCCCTGAGAGGGGGGCCTACAATGAGCAGTTCTTC
CDR3 protein: CASSPERGAYNEQFF
J gene: TRBJ2-1
D gene: -
V gene: TRBV7-9
clone size: -

CDR3 DNA: TGTGCCAGCAGCTTGGGACAGGGCGTAGGTCAGCCCCAGCATTTT
CDR3 protein: CASSLGQGVGQPQHF
J gene: TRBJ1-5
D gene: TRBD1
V gene: TRBV5-6
clone size: -

CDR3 DNA: TGTGCCAGCAGCCCCGGGACGGACACCATATATTTT
CDR3 protein: CASSPGTDTIYF
J gene: TRBJ1-3
D gene: -
V gene: TRBV9
clone size: -

CDR3 DNA: TGTGCCAGCAGCTTAATTCCGGTAGCGGGGGGGCAGCCCCAGCATTTT
CDR3 protein: CASSLIPVAGGQPQHF
J gene: TRBJ1-5
D gene: -
V gene: TRBV7-2
clone size: -

CDR3 DNA: TGCAGCGTTGTAGGGACTAGCGCAGATACGCAGTATTTT
CDR3 protein: CSVVGTSADTQYF
J gene: TRBJ2-3
D gene: TRBD2
V gene: TRBV29-1
clone size: -

CDR3 DNA: TGTGCCAGCAGCCAAGACCTAGCGAGCTCCTACAATGAGCAGTTCTTC
CDR3 protein: CASSQDLASSYNEQFF
J gene: TRBJ2-1
D gene: -
V gene: TRBV3-1
clone size: -

CDR3 DNA: TGTGCCAGCAGCTTTTCCCCGAGGAGCTCCTACGAGCAGTACTTC
CDR3 protein: CASSFSPRSSYEQYF
J gene: TRBJ2-7
D gene: -
V gene: TRBV5-6
clone size: -

CDR3 DNA: TGTGCCAGCAGCCAAAACGTGGCAGGTCAATTCGCTGAAGCTTTCTTT
CDR3 protein: CASSQNVAGQFAEAFF
J gene: TRBJ1-1
D gene: -
V gene: TRBV7-9
clone size: -

CDR3 DNA: TGTGCTAGCAGCTTAACCCCGACTAGCGCGATCACCGGGGAGCTGTTTTTT
CDR3 protein: CASSLTPTSAITGELFF
J gene: TRBJ2-2
D gene: TRBD2
V gene: TRBV7-7
clone size: -

CDR3 DNA: TGTGCCAGCAGCTCAGGGGGGTGGTCGGAAGCTTTCTTT
CDR3 protein: CASSSGGWSEAFF
J gene: TRBJ1-1
D gene: TRBD1
V gene: TRBV5-4
clone size: -

CDR3 DNA: TGCGCCAGCAGCTTTAGACTCCCCGCTAATGAGCAGTTCTTC
CDR3 protein: CASSFRLPANEQFF
J gene: TRBJ2-1
D gene: -
V gene: TRBV5-1
clone size: -

CDR3 DNA: TGTGCCAGCAGCGTAGAAGGGGATAGCAATCAGCCCCAGCATTTT
CDR3 protein: CASSVEGDSNQPQHF
J gene: TRBJ1-5
D gene: -
V gene: TRBV9
clone size: -

CDR3 DNA: TGCAGTGCTAGAGATGGGGGAAGGGGGGGGCAAAGTATCACTGAAGCTTTCTTT
CDR3 protein: CSARDGGRGGQSITEAFF
J gene: TRBJ1-1
D gene: -
V gene: TRBV20-1
clone size: -

CDR3 DNA: TGCGCCAGCAGCCCCAGGAGGACAGGGGGCCTTCTCTCTGGGGCCAACGTCCTGACTTTC
CDR3 protein: CASSPRRTGGLLSGANVLTF
J gene: TRBJ2-6
D gene: TRBD1
V gene: TRBV4-1
clone size: -

CDR3 DNA: TGTGCCTCAGCTCTTGCCCCGATCTTAGCGGGCTCCTACAATGAGCAGTTCTTC
CDR3 protein: CASALAPILAGSYNEQFF
J gene: TRBJ2-1
D gene: TRBD2
V gene: TRBV6-4
clone size: -

CDR3 DNA: TGTGCCAGCAGTGATGGGCAGTACAATGAGCAGTTCTTC
CDR3 protein: CASSDGQYNEQFF
J gene: TRBJ2-1
D gene: -
V gene: TRBV6-1
clone size: -

CDR3 DNA: TGTGCCAGCAGCCCTCCTGGCACAGATACGCAGTATTTT
CDR3 protein: CASSPPGTDTQYF
J gene: TRBJ2-3
D gene: -
V gene: TRBV9
clone size: -

CDR3 DNA: TGTGCCAGCAGCTGGGAGGGCAAAGAGACCCAGTACTTC
CDR3 protein: CASSWEGKETQYF
J gene: TRBJ2-5
D gene: TRBD2
V gene: TRBV5-4
clone size: -

CDR3 DNA: TGTGCCACCAGTGACCCGGGACAGGGGGCGCCGGACTACAATGAGCAGTTCTTC
CDR3 protein: CATSDPGQGAPDYNEQFF
J gene: TRBJ2-1
D gene: TRBD1
V gene: TRBV24-1
clone size: -

CDR3 DNA: TGTGCCAGCAGTTTTGCAGCGGGGGTCTACGAGCAGTACTTC
CDR3 protein: CASSFAAGVYEQYF
J gene: TRBJ2-7
D gene: TRBD2
V gene: TRBV27
clone size: once

CDR3 DNA: TGTGCCAGCAGTTTCGGCCAGAACACTGAAGCTTTCTTT
CDR3 protein: CASSFGQNTEAFF
J gene: TRBJ1-1
D gene: -
V gene: TRBV27
clone size: -

CDR3 DNA: TGTGCCAGCGGGAAGAAAAGCTCCTACAATGAGCAGTTCTTC
CDR3 protein: CASGKKSSYNEQFF
J gene: TRBJ2-1
D gene: -
V gene: TRBV9
clone size: -

CDR3 DNA: TGTGCCTGGAGTGTTGAGGGTGAAGCTTTCTTT
CDR3 protein: CAWSVEGEAFF
J gene: TRBJ1-1
D gene: -
V gene: TRBV30
clone size: -

CDR3 DNA: TGCAGTGCTAGCCCCTCTAGCGGTACCTACAATGAGCAGTTCTTC
CDR3 protein: CSASPSSGTYNEQFF
J gene: TRBJ2-1
D gene: TRBD2
V gene: TRBV20-1
clone size: -

CDR3 DNA: TGTGCCAGCAGGGCTGACGCGGACTGGCAAGAGACCCAGTACTTC
CDR3 protein: CASRADADWQETQYF
J gene: TRBJ2-5
D gene: -
V gene: TRBV5-8
clone size: -

CDR3 DNA: TGTGCCAGCAGCTCCGGGACAGGCGGTTCACCCCTCCACTTT
CDR3 protein: CASSSGTGGSPLHF
J gene: TRBJ1-6
D gene: TRBD1
V gene: TRBV13
clone size: -

CDR3 DNA: TGCGCCAGCACGACAGGGCTGGGGAGAAATGGCTACACCTTC
CDR3 protein: CASTTGLGRNGYTF
J gene: TRBJ1-2
D gene: TRBD1
V gene: TRBV5-1
clone size: -

CDR3 DNA: TGTGCCAGCAGCTTACCCCAGGCAGAAGAGACCCAGTACTTC
CDR3 protein: CASSLPQAEETQYF
J gene: TRBJ2-5
D gene: -
V gene: TRBV7-9
clone size: -

CDR3 DNA: TGCGCCAGCAGCCGTCCAGACAGATTGAACACCGGGGAGCTGTTTTTT
CDR3 protein: CASSRPDRLNTGELFF
J gene: TRBJ2-2
D gene: -
V gene: TRBV5-1
clone size: -

CDR3 DNA: TGTGCCAGCAGCATCGGGGCTAGCACAGATACGCAGTATTTT
CDR3 protein: CASSIGASTDTQYF
J gene: TRBJ2-3
D gene: -
V gene: TRBV5-6
clone size: -